The source of this TCR beta chain is a study of T cell responses to AZD1222 COVID-19 vaccine. Study-level points and caveats: Regions 160-218 and 743-854 dominated among vaccine-associated CD4 TCRs spanning spike.

The table came from immunoSEQ multiplex PCR; TCRdb's copy has only in-frame clones and leaves some out. The sample has over 95,000 clones; more than 85% are singletons. With respect to this clone: Its antigen is currently unknown.

The germline V gene has CDR1 SGHRS and CDR2 YFSETQ. This CDR3 has 17 amino acids. The V and J ends lost 3 bases and 0 bases respectively, with 17 bases between them. The sequence came from an adult in good health. V usage is TRBV5-1 and J usage is TRBJ2-3; no definite D call. The sequencing used peripheral blood, collected on day 0 of AZD1222 vaccination. The CDR3 loop is CASSSLPAATSTDTQYF. The DNA of the CDR3 is TGCGCCAGCAGCTCTCTCCCGGCAGCAACTAGCACAGATACGCAGTATTTT. Based on the CDR3 plus reference TRBV5-1 and TRBJ2-3, the full variable domain is KAGVTQTPRYLIKTRGQQVTLSCSPISGHRSVSWYQQTPGQGLQFLFEYFSETQRNKGNFPGRFSGRQFSNSRSEMNVSTLELGDSALYLCASSSLPAATSTDTQYFGPGTRLTVL.